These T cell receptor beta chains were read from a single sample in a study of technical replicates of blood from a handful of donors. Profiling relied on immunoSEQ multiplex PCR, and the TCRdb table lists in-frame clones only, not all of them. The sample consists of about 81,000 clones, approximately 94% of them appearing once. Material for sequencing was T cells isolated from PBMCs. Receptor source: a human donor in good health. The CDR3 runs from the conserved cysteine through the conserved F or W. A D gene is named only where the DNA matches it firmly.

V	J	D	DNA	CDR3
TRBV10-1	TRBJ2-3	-	TGCGCCAGCAGTGGACTGGAGTCAAGCACAGATACGCAGTATTTT	CASSGLESSTDTQYF
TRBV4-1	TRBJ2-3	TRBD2	TGCGCCAGCAGCCAAGATCCCGGGACTAGCGCAGATACGCAGTATTTT	CASSQDPGTSADTQYF
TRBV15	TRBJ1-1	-	TGTGCCACCAGCAGGTCCAGGGTGGACACTGAAGCTTTCTTT	CATSRSRVDTEAFF
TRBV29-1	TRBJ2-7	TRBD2	TGCAGCGTTGGGGGGGGGTACGAGCAGTACTTC	CSVGGGYEQYF
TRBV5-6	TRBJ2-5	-	TGTGCCAGCAGCTTGGCCGGGGACATCCAAGAGACCCAGTACTTC	CASSLAGDIQETQYF
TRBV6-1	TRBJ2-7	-	TGTGCCAGCAGTGGTATTCAGGAGCAGTACTTC	CASSGIQEQYF
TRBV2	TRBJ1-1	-	TGTGCCAGCAGTAGCGAGAGGAACACTGAAGCTTTCTTT	CASSSERNTEAFF
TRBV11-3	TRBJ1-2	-	TGTGCCAGCAGCTTAGGGAGGGATGCTAACTATGGCTACACCTTC	CASSLGRDANYGYTF
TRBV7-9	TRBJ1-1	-	TGTGCCAGCAGCTTAGTGTTCAAGAACACTGAAGCTTTCTTT	CASSLVFKNTEAFF
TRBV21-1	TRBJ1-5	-	TGTGCCAGCAGCACACGAACTTCCCCGGGGGGGAATCAGCCCCAGCATTTT	CASSTRTSPGGNQPQHF
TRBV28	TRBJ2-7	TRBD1	TGTGCCAGCAGTTTCCGGGACAGGGGGCCCGAGTACTTC	CASSFRDRGPEYF
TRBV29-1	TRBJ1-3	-	TGCAGCGTTGCGCGGGAGCTTACCTCTGGAAACACCATATATTTT	CSVARELTSGNTIYF
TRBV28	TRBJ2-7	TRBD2	TGTGCCAGCAGTTTGGTAGCGGGGGGCTTTACCTCCTACGAGCAGTACTTC	CASSLVAGGFTSYEQYF
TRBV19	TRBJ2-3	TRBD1	TGTGCCAGTAGTAGGGACAGGGGTTGGGATACGCAGTATTTT	CASSRDRGWDTQYF
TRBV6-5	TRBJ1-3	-	TGTGCCAGCAGTTACCAGGGGACGTCTGGAAACACCATATATTTT	CASSYQGTSGNTIYF
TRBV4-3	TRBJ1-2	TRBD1	TGCGCCAGCAGCCAAGAGTGGACAGGGGTAGGCTATGGCTACACCTTC	CASSQEWTGVGYGYTF
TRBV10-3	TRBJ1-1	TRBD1	TGTGCCATCAGCGCCGGGACAGAGCATGAAGCTTTCTTT	CAISAGTEHEAFF
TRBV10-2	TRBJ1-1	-	TGCGCCAGCAGTGAGGAGGGGGTGAACACTGAAGCTTTCTTT	CASSEEGVNTEAFF
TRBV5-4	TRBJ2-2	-	TGTGCCAGCAGCTTGGACAATTACGCCGGGGAGCTGTTTTTT	CASSLDNYAGELFF
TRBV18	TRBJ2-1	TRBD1	TGTGCCAGCTCGCTAGGACAGGGGTGGAATGAGCAGTTCTTC	CASSLGQGWNEQFF
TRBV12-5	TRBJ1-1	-	TGTGCTAGTGGTTTGGTACCGAACAGGCGAACAAACACTGAAGCTTTCTTT	CASGLVPNRRTNTEAFF
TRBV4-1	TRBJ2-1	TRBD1	TGCGCCAGCAGCCTTTTCCTTACCCGCCGGGACAGGGGGAATTATGAGCAGTTCTTC	CASSLFLTRRDRGNYEQFF
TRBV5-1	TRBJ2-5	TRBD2	TGCGCCAGCAGCTTGGCACCACTAGCGGTTCAAGAGACCCAGTACTTC	CASSLAPLAVQETQYF
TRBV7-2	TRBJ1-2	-	TGTGCCAGCAGCTTTAACAGGGTGGGAGCGGACTATGGCTACACCTTC	CASSFNRVGADYGYTF
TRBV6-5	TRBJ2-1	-	TGTGCCAGCAGTTACTCGAGGTATCTAACTAATGAGCAGTTCTTC	CASSYSRYLTNEQFF
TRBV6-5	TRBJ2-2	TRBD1	TGTGCCAGCAGTTCCCTGGACAGGGCGAACACCGGGGAGCTGTTTTTT	CASSSLDRANTGELFF
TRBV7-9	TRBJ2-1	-	TGTGCCAGCAGCGGAGTGAGCTCCTACAATGAGCAGTTCTTC	CASSGVSSYNEQFF
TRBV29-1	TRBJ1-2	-	TGCAGCGTTGACTACTCGGATGGCTACACCTTC	CSVDYSDGYTF